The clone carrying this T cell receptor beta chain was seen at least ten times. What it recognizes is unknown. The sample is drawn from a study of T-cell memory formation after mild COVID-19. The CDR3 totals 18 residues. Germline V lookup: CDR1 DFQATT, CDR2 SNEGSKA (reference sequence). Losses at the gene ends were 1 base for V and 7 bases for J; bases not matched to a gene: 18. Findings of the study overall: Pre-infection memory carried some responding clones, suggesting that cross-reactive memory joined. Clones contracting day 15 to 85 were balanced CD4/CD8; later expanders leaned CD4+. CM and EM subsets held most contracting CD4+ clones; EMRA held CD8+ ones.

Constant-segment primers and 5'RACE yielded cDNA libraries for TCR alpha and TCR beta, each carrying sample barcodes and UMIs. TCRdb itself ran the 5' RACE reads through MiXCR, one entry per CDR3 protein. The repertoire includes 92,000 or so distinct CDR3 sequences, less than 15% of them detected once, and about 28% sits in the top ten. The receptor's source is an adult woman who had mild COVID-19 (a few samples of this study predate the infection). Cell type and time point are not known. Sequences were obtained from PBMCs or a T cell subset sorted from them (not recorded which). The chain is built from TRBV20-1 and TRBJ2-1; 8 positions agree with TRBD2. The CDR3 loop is CSARGSKPSGSLRNEQFF. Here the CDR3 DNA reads TGCAGTGCTAGAGGTTCAAAACCGAGCGGGAGTTTGCGTAATGAGCAGTTCTTC.